This T cell receptor beta chain is from a study of PD-L1 blockade in urothelial cancer (dated by TCRdb to 2016 to 2017). Regarding the research as a whole: All patients started therapy in the mid-2010s and received atezolizumab 1,200 mg intravenously every 3 weeks. About 90% of the roughly 29 patients were identified as males with urothelial cancer of bladder origin, and a prior smoking history was reported by 18 of 29 patients. An ECOG performance status of 0 or 1 was recorded for the patients, and 0 to 3 prior chemotherapy regimens had been received by the patients. Blood samples were analyzed at 3 weeks after treatment start (second dose) and at 6 weeks after treatment start. Blood samples yielded a median of roughly 150,000 T cells and more than 75,000 unique TCRs, with median clonality about 0.08. Somatic, immune and clinical correlates of response to PD-L1 blockade with atezolizumab in urothelial cancer were the focus of an exploratory multi-omic analysis. Pretreatment tumor samples and matched peripheral blood, collected serially before and after atezolizumab treatment, underwent TCR sequencing. Progression-free survival longer than 6 months counted as durable clinical benefit, and TCR features were additionally tested against both progression-free and overall survival. In the same patients who had TCR sequencing, pretreatment tumors also underwent whole exome sequencing and RNA sequencing. Nine patients achieved durable clinical benefit and 15 to 20 did not. Twenty-nine patients had pretreatment blood TCR-seq, approximately 24 had at least one posttreatment blood collection, and approximately 24 had tumor TCR-seq.

Synthetic TCR analog templates were spiked into each PCR to estimate absolute template abundance from read counts. Using the immunoSEQ assay, TCRbeta CDR3 regions were amplified from genomic DNA with bias-controlled V and J gene primers. Sequencing of rearranged TCRbeta segments was done at approximately 20X coverage. Regarding the original processing steps: Sequencing errors were corrected by clustering, and CDR3s were annotated against IMGT so that V, D and J genes could be assigned. Out-of-frame and stop-codon sequences were excluded, and only productive TCRbeta rearrangements were used in downstream analyses. To compute clonality, Shannon entropy was normalized by the log of the number of unique productive sequences and then subtracted from one. Fisher's exact test with Benjamini-Hochberg correction, using a cutoff of adjusted p below 0.01, was how clones that differed between time points or between blood and tumor were identified. TCRdb mirrors the immuneACCESS table, restricted to in-frame sequences. Some clones are absent from its copies; in checked studies, under half trace to an unresolved V gene, and the reason for the others is unknown. D and trimming were read from the DNA, whereas the V and J calls and clone size are those reported in that table. In all, the sample holds 40,000 to 45,000 clones, and 91% of those were seen once. The leading ten clones occupy about 7.3% of the sample.

General study outcomes and caveats: At 3 weeks after the start of treatment, tumor-associated TCR clones in peripheral blood had expanded more in patients with durable benefit (n ≈ 20, p = 0.022). A pretreatment peripheral blood TCR clonality below the median was linked to improved progression-free and overall survival. Because the sample size was small (n ≈ 28) and many of the analyses were exploratory, the results are meant to be hypothesis-generating.

Germline trimming: 2 bases from V, 6 bases from J; junction bases outside gene matches: 8. From cysteine to phenylalanine, the CDR3 is 18 amino acids long. The kept DNA is CDR3 alone, 54 bases in frame from the first base. As encoded in the germline V gene, CDR1 is SNHLY while CDR2 is FYNNEI. The time point label corresponds to: peripheral blood 6 weeks after treatment start. A cohort of 25 to 30 patients with locally advanced or metastatic urothelial carcinoma, treated at Memorial Sloan Kettering on a trial protocol, was included. Peripheral blood mononuclear cells were collected pretreatment and during treatment, at between 1 and 8 total time points per patient. The Qiagen DNeasy Blood extraction kit was used to purify genomic DNA from total PBMCs and tumor samples. Collected pretreatment and during treatment, PBMCs were isolated and stored as previously described. About this clone: No cognate antigen has been identified for it. Base qualities are missing; no much larger clone stands one base away.

This TCR derives from a man aged 65-85 years with urothelial cancer. Sequenced material: PBMCs, taken around atezolizumab (anti-PD-L1) treatment. The rearranged segments are TRBV2 and TRBJ2-2; TRBD2 fits 14 bases in the junction. For the CDR3, the sequence is CASSETTSGRASPGELFF. The nucleotide sequence reads TGTGCCAGCAGTGAAACGACTAGCGGGAGGGCCTCCCCCGGGGAGCTGTTTTTT.